The clone carrying this T cell receptor (beta chain) was seen just once. These data belong to a study of blood T cell repertoires in COVID-19. This CDR3 contains 15 residues. Germline V CDR1 and CDR2: SGHNT, YYREEE (reference sequence). The trim removed 2 bases at V and 4 bases at J, leaving 6 bases unmatched. In the original processing: Estimated nucleated cell counts came from reference gene primer amplification. Profiled with immunoSEQ multiplex PCR; TCRdb holds only in-frame clones, not every one. D and trimming were read from the DNA, whereas the V and J calls and clone size are those reported in that table. Of some 100,000 clones listed, 85% were seen once; the top ten hold 1.5% to 2%.

V and J are TRBV5-4 and TRBJ2-1, with 7 positions matching TRBD2. The sequence came from a woman in her seventies with active or convalescent COVID-19. The specimen was peripheral blood. Written as DNA, the CDR3 is TGTGCCAGCAGCTTCAGCGGGGACGCTTACAATGAGCAGTTCTTC. Translated, it gives CASSFSGDAYNEQFF.